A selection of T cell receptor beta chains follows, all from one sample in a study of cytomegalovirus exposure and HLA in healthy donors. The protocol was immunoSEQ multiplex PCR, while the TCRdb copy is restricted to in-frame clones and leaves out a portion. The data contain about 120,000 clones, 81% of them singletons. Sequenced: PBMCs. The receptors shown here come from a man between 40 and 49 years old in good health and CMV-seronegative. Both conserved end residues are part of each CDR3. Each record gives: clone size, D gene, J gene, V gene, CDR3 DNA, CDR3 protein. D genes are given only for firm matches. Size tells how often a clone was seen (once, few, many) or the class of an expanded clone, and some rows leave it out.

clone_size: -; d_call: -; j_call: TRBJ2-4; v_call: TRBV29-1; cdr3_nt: TGCAGCGCCCGGGACACCACACGGAAAAACATTCAGTACTTC; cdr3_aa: CSARDTTRKNIQYF
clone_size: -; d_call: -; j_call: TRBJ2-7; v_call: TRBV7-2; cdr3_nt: TGTGCCAGCAGCTTCAACGCGGGACCCACCTACGAGCAGTACTTC; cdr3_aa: CASSFNAGPTYEQYF
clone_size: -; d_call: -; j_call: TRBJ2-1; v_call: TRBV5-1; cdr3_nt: TGCGCCAGCCCCCTCGGGGGAAGGGGCTCCTACAATGAGCAGTTCTTC; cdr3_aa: CASPLGGRGSYNEQFF
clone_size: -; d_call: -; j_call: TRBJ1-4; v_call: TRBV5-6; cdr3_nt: TGTGCCAGCAGCTTGGTTGGGGCCGCGAGCGAAAAACTGTTTTTT; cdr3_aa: CASSLVGAASEKLFF
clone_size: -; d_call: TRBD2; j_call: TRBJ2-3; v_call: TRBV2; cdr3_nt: TGTGCCAGCATGGTCCCAGCGGGAGGGCCTACAGATACGCAGTATTTT; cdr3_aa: CASMVPAGGPTDTQYF
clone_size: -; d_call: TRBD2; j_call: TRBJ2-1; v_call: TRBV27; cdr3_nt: TGTGCCAGCAGTTTATTGGGACTAGCGGGAGGACGGGAGCAGTTCTTC; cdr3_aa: CASSLLGLAGGREQFF
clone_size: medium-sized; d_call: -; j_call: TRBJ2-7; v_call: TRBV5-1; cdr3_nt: TGCGCCAGCAGCTTGGATGAGGGGGGGTACGAGCAGTACTTC; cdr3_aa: CASSLDEGGYEQYF
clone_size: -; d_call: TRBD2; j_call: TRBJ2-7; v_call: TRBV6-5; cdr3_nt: TGTGCCAGCAGTACGGGGGAGGGGCTTCCCTACGAGCAGTACTTC; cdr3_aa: CASSTGEGLPYEQYF
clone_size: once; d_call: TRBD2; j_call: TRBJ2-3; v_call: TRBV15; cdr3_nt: TGTGCCACCAGCAGTGCCCAACTAGCGGGGAGCACAGATACGCAGTATTTT; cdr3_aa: CATSSAQLAGSTDTQYF
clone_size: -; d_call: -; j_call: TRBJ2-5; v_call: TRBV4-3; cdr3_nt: TGCGCCAGCAGCCAAGATTCGGGGGTGTGGACCCAGTACTTC; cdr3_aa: CASSQDSGVWTQYF
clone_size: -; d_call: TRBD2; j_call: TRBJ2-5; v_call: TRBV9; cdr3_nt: TGTGCCAGCAGCCTAGAGGGAGGGATGTCCCCAGAGACCCAGTACTTC; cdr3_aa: CASSLEGGMSPETQYF
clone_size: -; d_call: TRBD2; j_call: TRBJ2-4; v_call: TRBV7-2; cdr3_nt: TGTGCCAGCAGCTTTCCCGGACTAGCGTCGGTAAAGTACTTC; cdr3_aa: CASSFPGLASVKYF
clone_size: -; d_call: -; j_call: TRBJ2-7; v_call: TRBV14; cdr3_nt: TGTGCCAGCAGCCAAGTCTCTTACGAGCAGTACTTC; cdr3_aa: CASSQVSYEQYF
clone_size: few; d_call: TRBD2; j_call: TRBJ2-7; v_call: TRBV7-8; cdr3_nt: TGTGCCAGCAGCTTAGGCCCAGCGGGGCCCTACGAGCAGTACTTC; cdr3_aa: CASSLGPAGPYEQYF
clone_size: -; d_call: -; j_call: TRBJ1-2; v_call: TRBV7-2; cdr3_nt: TGTGCCAGCAGCTTAGCTATCGACAGAAATCTCTATGGCTACACCTTC; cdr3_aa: CASSLAIDRNLYGYTF
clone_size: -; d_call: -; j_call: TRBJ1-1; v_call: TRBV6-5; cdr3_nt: TGTGCCAGCAGTCACCCACGCGGGGCTGAAGCTTTCTTT; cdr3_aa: CASSHPRGAEAFF